In its sample, the clone carrying this TCR beta chain was seen once. The sample belongs to a study of blood T cell repertoires in COVID-19. Study summary: Collection of acute and convalescent COVID-19 samples took place in the United States, Italy and Spain. T cells, B-cell-depleted T cells, or PBMCs provided the cDNA or gDNA that served as material.

In the source study's methods: Reference gene primer amplification gave estimated nucleated cell counts. The table came from immunoSEQ multiplex PCR; TCRdb's copy has only in-frame clones and leaves some out. From that table come the V and J calls and clone size; the DNA was used to work out D and trimming. Here the sample spans some 110,000 clones, 81% being singletons. The CDR3 consists of 14 residues. Losses at the gene ends were 4 bases for V and 3 bases for J; bases not matched to a gene: 6. Germline V gene lookup returns CDR1 SGHRS and CDR2 YFSETQ. Specimen: peripheral blood. This TCR came from a woman in her seventies with acute or convalescent COVID-19. This chain connects TRBV5-1 to TRBJ1-1, with 7 bases that match TRBD1. In DNA form, the CDR3 reads TGCGCCAGCAGCCCGACAGGGTTCGACACTGAAGCTTTCTTT. Its protein product is CASSPTGFDTEAFF.